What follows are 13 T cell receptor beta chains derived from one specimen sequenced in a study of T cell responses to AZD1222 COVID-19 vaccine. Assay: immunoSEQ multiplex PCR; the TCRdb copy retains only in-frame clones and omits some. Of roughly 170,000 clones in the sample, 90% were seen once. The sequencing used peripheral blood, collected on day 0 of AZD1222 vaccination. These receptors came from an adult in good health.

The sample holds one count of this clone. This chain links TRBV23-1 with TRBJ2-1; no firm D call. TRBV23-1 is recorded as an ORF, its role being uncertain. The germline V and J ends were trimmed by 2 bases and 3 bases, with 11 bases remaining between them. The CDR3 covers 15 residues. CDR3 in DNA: TGCGCCAGCAGTCAACCTCAAGCGAGCTACAATGAGCAGTTCTTC. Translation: CASSQPQASYNEQFF.

CDR3 region: CASSITGGGNQPQHF. Here the CDR3 DNA reads TGTGCCAGTAGTATAACAGGGGGAGGCAATCAGCCCCAGCATTTT. The rearrangement joins TRBV19 to TRBJ1-5; TRBD1 aligns across 8 bases. This CDR3 has 15 amino acids. Trimming cost V 2 bases and J 2 bases; bases outside gene matches: 2. Germline CDR1 reads LNHDA; CDR2 reads SQIVND (reference sequence). The whole variable domain, filled in from reference TRBV19 and TRBJ1-5, reads DGGITQSPKYLFRKEGQNVTLSCEQNLNHDAMYWYRQDPGQGLRLIYYSQIVNDFQKGDIAEGYSVSREKKESFPLTVTSAQKNPTAFYLCASSITGGGNQPQHFGDGTRLSIL.

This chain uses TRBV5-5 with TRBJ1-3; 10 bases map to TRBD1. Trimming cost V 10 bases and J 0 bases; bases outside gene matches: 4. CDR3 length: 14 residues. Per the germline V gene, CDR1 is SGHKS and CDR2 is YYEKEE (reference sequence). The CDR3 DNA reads TGTGCCGGGGGGACAGGGGCCTCTGGAAACACCATATATTTT. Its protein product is CAGGTGASGNTIYF.

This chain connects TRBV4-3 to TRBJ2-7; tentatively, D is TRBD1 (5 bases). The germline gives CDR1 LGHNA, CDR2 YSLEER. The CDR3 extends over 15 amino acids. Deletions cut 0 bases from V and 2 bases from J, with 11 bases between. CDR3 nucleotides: TGCGCCAGCAGCCAAGATCAGGCGGACACCTACGAGCAGTACTTC. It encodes CASSQDQADTYEQYF.

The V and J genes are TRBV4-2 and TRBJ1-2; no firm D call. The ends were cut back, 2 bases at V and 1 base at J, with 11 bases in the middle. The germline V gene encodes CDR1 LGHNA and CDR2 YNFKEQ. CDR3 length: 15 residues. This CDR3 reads CASSQTPGHNYGYTF. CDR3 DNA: TGTGCCAGCAGCCAAACCCCAGGCCATAACTATGGCTACACCTTC.

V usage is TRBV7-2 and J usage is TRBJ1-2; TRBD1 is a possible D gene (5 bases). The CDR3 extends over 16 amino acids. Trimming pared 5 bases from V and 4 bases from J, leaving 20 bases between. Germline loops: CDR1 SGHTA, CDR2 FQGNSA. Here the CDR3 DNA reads TGTGCCAGCAGCCCCTTCTCCGGGACGTCGAGCTATGGCTACACCTTC. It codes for CASSPFSGTSSYGYTF. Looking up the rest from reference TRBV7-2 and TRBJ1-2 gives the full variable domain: GAGVSQSPSNKVTEKGKDVELRCDPISGHTALYWYRQSLGQGLEFLIYFQGNSAPDKSGLPSDRFSAERTGGSVSTLTIQRTQQEDSAVYLCASSPFSGTSSYGYTFGSGTRLTVV.

The CDR3 region is CASSLPLAGVQRTDTQYF. CDR3 DNA sequence: TGCGCCAGCAGCTTGCCGCTAGCGGGGGTCCAACGCACAGATACGCAGTATTTT. V and J are TRBV5-1 and TRBJ2-3, with 10 bases aligning to TRBD2. Germline-derived CDR1 and CDR2 are SGHRS and YFSETQ. The CDR3 consists of 18 residues. Unmatched junction bases numbered 9, after V lost 1 base and J lost 1 base.

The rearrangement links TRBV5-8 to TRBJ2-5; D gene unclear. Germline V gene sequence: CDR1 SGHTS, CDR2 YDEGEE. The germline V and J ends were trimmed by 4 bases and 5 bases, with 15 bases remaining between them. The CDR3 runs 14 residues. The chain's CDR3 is CASSRWLYQETQYF. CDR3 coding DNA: TGTGCCAGCAGCAGGTGGCTCTATCAGGAGACCCAGTACTTC.

The CDR3: CSASEGAGNTIYF. The CDR3 coding sequence is TGCAGTGCTAGTGAGGGGGCCGGAAACACCATATATTTT. The V gene is TRBV20-1, the J gene TRBJ1-3, with 7 bases identical to TRBD1. Germline lookup yields CDR1 DFQATT and CDR2 SNEGSKA (reference sequence). Germline trimming cut 3 bases from V and 4 bases from J; bases unmatched to any gene: 3. This CDR3 is 13 amino acids long.

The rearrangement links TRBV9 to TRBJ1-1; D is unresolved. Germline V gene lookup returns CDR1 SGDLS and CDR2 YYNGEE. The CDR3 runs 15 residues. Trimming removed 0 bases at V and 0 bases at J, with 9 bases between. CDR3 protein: CASSVDANLNTEAFF. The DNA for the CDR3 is TGTGCCAGCAGCGTAGATGCAAATTTGAACACTGAAGCTTTCTTT.

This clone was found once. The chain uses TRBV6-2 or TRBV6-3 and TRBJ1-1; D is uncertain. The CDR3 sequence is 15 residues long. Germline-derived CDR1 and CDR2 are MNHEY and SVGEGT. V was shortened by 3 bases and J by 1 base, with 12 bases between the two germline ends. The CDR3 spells CASSYSGLGNTEAFF. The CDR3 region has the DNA TGTGCCAGCAGTTATTCCGGACTGGGGAACACTGAAGCTTTCTTT.

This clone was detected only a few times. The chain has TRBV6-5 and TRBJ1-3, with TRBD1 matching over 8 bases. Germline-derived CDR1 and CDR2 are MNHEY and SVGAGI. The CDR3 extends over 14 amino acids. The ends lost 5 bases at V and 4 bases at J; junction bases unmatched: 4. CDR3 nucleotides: TGTGCCAGCAGTCGACAGGGGCCCGGAAACACCATATATTTT. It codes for CASSRQGPGNTIYF.

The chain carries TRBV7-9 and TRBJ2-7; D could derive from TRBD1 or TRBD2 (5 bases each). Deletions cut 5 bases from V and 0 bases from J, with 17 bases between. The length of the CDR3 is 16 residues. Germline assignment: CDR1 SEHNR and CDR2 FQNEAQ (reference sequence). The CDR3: CASSPRGRESSYEQYF. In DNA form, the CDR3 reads TGTGCCAGCAGCCCAAGGGGCAGGGAGAGCTCCTACGAGCAGTACTTC.